This T cell receptor beta chain was profiled in a study of cytomegalovirus exposure and HLA in healthy donors. Notes on the study in general: With high specificity and sensitivity, the classifier reportedly diagnosed cytomegalovirus status. Later analysis revealed greater clonal expansion in HLA-associated TCR beta chains than in equally common others.

This CDR3 has 16 residues. The germline CDR1 and CDR2 sequences are MDHEN and SYDVKM. Between the trimmed V and J ends, which lost 4 bases and 5 bases, there was a span of 20 bases. As regards this clone: What it binds is not known.

A multiplex PCR was run with 60 Vbeta primers and 13 Jbeta primers. Sequenced by immunoSEQ multiplex PCR; TCRdb stores in-frame clones only, minus some. The sample lists 120,000 to 150,000 clones, around 83% occurring once. Sequenced sample: PBMCs. This TCR was recovered from a male donor in good health and CMV-seropositive. The chain has TRBV28 and TRBJ1-1, with a weak D call TRBD1 (6 bases). The CDR3 nucleotides are TGTGCCAGCAGTTCCTTACGACAGGTCGGGGCGACTGAAGCTTTCTTT. This encodes CASSSLRQVGATEAFF.